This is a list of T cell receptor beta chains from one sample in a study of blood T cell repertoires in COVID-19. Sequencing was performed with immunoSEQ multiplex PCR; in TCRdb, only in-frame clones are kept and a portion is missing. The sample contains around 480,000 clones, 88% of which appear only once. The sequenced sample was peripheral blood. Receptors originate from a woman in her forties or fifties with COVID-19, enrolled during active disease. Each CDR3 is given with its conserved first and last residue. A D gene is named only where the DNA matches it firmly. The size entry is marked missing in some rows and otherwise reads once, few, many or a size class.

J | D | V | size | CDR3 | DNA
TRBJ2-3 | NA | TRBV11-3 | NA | CASSLGATSDTQYF | TGTGCCAGCAGCTTAGGGGCAACATCCGATACGCAGTATTTT
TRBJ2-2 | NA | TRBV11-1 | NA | CASSLLGPDTGELFF | TGTGCCAGCAGCTTATTGGGGCCCGACACCGGGGAGCTGTTTTTT
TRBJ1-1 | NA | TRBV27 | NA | CASRPGAHTEAFF | TGTGCCAGCAGGCCTGGGGCGCACACTGAAGCTTTCTTT
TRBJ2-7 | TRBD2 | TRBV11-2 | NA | CASSPTLSGPSYEQYF | TGTGCCAGCAGCCCGACTCTTAGCGGGCCAAGCTACGAGCAGTACTTC
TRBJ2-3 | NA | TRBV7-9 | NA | CASSLSGILGDTQYF | TGTGCCAGCTCACTATCCGGGATCCTAGGAGATACGCAGTATTTT
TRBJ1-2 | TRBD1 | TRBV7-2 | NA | CASSLEVTGGLGYTF | TGTGCCAGCAGCTTAGAAGTGACAGGGGGCTTGGGCTACACCTTC
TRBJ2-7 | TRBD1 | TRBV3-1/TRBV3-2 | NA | CASSHSDRAAYEQYF | TGTGCCAGCAGCCACTCGGACAGGGCAGCCTACGAGCAGTACTTC
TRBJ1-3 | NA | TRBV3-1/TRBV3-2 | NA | CASSLRPGEAGNTIYF | TGTGCCAGCAGCCTCCGACCGGGGGAAGCTGGAAACACCATATATTTT
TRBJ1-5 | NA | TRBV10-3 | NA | CAISGGHLNQPQHF | TGTGCCATCAGTGGCGGACACCTAAATCAGCCCCAGCATTTT
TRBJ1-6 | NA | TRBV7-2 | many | CASSFTGIGAGNSPLHF | TGTGCCAGCAGCTTTACAGGGATAGGTGCTGGAAATTCACCCCTCCACTTT
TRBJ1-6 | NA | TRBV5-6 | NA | CASSLAQTSHNSPLHF | TGTGCCAGCAGCTTGGCCCAAACAAGTCATAATTCACCCCTCCACTTT
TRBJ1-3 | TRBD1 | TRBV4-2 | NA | CASSQMTGESGNTIYF | TGTGCCAGCAGCCAGATGACAGGGGAATCTGGAAACACCATATATTTT
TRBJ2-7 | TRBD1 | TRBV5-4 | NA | CASSWDRAYEQYF | TGTGCCAGCAGCTGGGACAGGGCCTACGAGCAGTACTTC
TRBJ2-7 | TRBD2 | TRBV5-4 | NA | CASSSIAGGSYEQYF | TGTGCCAGCAGCTCCATAGCGGGGGGATCCTACGAGCAGTACTTC
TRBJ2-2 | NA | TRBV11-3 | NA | CASSRGGGLSGELFF | TGTGCCAGCAGCCGGGGCGGAGGGTTGAGCGGGGAGCTGTTTTTT
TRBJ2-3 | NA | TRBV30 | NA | CAWSGGLGTDTQYF | TGTGCCTGGAGTGGGGGGCTTGGCACAGATACGCAGTATTTT
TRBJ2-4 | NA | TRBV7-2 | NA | CASSLDRAGTKNIQYF | TGTGCCAGCAGCTTAGATCGGGCGGGGACCAAAAACATTCAGTACTTC
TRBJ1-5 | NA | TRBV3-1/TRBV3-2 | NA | CASSRGTSNQPQHF | TGTGCCAGCAGTCGGGGAACTAGCAATCAGCCCCAGCATTTT
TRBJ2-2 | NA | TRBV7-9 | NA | CASSRGTRELFF | TGTGCCAGCAGCCGCGGAACCAGGGAGCTGTTTTTT
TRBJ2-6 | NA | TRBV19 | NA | CASSQQEGGANVLTF | TGTGCCAGTAGCCAACAGGAGGGGGGGGCCAACGTCCTGACTTTC
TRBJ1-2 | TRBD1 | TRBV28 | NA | CASRPGWTGTGYTF | TGTGCCAGCAGACCAGGTTGGACAGGGACCGGCTACACCTTC
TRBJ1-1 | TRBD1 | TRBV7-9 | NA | CASSEGQGRVEAFF | TGTGCCAGCAGCGAGGGACAGGGGCGGGTCGAAGCTTTCTTT